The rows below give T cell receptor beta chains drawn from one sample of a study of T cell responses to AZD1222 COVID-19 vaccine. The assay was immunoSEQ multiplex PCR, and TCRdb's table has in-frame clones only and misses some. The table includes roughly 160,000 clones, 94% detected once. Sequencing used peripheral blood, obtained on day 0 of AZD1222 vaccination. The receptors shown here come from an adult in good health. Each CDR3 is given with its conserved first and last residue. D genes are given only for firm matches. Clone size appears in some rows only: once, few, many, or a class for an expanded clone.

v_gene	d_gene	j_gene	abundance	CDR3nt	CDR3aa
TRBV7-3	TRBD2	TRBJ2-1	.	TGTGCCAGCAGCTTAACTAGCGGGAGCTATGAGCAGTTCTTC	CASSLTSGSYEQFF
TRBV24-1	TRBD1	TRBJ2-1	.	TGTGCCACCGTACCGGACAGGGCTGGTAGTGAGCAGTTCTTC	CATVPDRAGSEQFF
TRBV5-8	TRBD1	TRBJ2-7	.	TGTGCCAGCAGCTTGCTTCCGACAGGGGATTACGAGCAGTACTTC	CASSLLPTGDYEQYF
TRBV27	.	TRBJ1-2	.	TGTGCCAGCAGGCGTACTTTGGGGTTTGGCTACACCTTC	CASRRTLGFGYTF
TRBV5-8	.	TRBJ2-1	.	TGTGCCAGCGGACTGAGCTCCTACAATGAGCAGTTCTTC	CASGLSSYNEQFF
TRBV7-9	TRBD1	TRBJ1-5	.	TGTGCCAGCAGTCGGACAGGAAACAATCAGCCCCAGCATTTT	CASSRTGNNQPQHF
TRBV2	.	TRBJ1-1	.	TGTGCCAGCAGTGAAGGAGGCAGGGTGGCTGAAGCTTTCTTT	CASSEGGRVAEAFF
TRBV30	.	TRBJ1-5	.	TGTGCCTGGAGTACAGGTTCTGGGCAGCCCCAGCATTTT	CAWSTGSGQPQHF
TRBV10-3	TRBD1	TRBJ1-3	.	TGTGCCATCAGAGGGGGCGCGGCTGGAAACACCATATATTTT	CAIRGGAAGNTIYF
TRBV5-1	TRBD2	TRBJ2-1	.	TGCGCCAGCAGCTTGGGACTAGCTCACAATGAGCAGTTCTTC	CASSLGLAHNEQFF
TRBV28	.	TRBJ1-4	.	TGTGCCAGCAGTTTAGGGGTAAAACCCAATGAAAAACTGTTTTTT	CASSLGVKPNEKLFF
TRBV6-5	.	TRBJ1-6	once	TGTGCCAGCAAAGGAACAGCTAATTCACCCCTCCACTTT	CASKGTANSPLHF
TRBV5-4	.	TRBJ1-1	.	TGTGCCAGCAGCTTCTGGGGTAGAGGGTTGAGTGAAGCTTTCTTT	CASSFWGRGLSEAFF
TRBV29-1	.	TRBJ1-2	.	TGCAGCGGGGTCGCCGCTGACTATGGCTACACCTTC	CSGVAADYGYTF
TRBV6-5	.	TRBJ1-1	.	TGTGCCAGCAGTTACACTACAAACACTGAAGCTTTCTTT	CASSYTTNTEAFF
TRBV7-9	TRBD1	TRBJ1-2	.	TGTGCCAGCAGCCTCGGACAGGGGGCCATGGAGCGTGGCTACACCTTC	CASSLGQGAMERGYTF
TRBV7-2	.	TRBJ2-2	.	TGTGCCAGCAGCTTGGGTTTCAAGGACGGGGAGCTGTTTTTT	CASSLGFKDGELFF
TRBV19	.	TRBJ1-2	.	TGTGCCAGAAAGACAGAACTATATGGCTACACCTTC	CARKTELYGYTF
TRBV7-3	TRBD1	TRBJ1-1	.	TGTGCCAGCAGCCATAGTGGGACAGGGGGGTATGAAGCTTTCTTT	CASSHSGTGGYEAFF
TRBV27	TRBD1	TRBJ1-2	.	TGTGCCAGCAGTTGGCAGGGGGCCGGTGGCTACACCTTC	CASSWQGAGGYTF
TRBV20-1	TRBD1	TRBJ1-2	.	TGCAGTGCCCCGACAGGGCCTGGCTACACCTTC	CSAPTGPGYTF
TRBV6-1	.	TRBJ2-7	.	TGTGCCAGCAGTGAAGCGAACGGGGAGAGCGAGCAGTACTTC	CASSEANGESEQYF
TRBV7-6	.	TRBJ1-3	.	TGTGCCAGCAGCTTAGAGGAGGGAGCCCCTGGAAACACCATATATTTT	CASSLEEGAPGNTIYF
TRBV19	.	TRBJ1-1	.	TGTGCCAGTAGTATTCAGGGCTTTGGGACTGAAGCTTTCTTT	CASSIQGFGTEAFF
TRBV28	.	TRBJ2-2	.	TGTGCCAGCAGTCGCGGACAGCGGAACACCGGGGAGCTGTTTTTT	CASSRGQRNTGELFF
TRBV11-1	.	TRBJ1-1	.	TGTGCCAGCAGCTTACGAAGGCAGGCGGCTGAAGCTTTCTTT	CASSLRRQAAEAFF
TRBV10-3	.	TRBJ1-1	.	TGTGCCATCAAGGCGGCGGCGGGCACTGAAGCTTTCTTT	CAIKAAAGTEAFF
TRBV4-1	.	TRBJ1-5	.	TGCGCCAGCAGCCAAGGGGGAAGACAGCCCCAGCATTTT	CASSQGGRQPQHF
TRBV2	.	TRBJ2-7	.	TGTGCCAGCACAGACCTAAGTCCCTACGAGCAGTACTTC	CASTDLSPYEQYF
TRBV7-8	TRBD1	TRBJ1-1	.	TGTGCCAGCGGTTTCAGGGGGGTGACTGAAGCTTTCTTT	CASGFRGVTEAFF
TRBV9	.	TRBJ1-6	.	TGTGCCAGCAGCTCCACCAGGGAGTCGGGGTCACCCCTCCACTTT	CASSSTRESGSPLHF
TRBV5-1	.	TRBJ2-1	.	TGCGCCAGCAGCTTTGATCCGGGACGGACCAACAAGGAGCAGTTCTTC	CASSFDPGRTNKEQFF